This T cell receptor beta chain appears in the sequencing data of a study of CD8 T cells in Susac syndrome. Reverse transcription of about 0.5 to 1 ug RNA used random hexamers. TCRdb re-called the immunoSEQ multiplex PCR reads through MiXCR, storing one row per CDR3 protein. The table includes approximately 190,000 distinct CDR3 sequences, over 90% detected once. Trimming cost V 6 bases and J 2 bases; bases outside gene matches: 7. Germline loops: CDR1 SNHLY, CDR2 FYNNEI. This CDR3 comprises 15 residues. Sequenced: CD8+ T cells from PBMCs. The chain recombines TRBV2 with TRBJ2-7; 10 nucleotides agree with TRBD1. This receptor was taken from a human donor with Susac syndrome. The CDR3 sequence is CASRETGGSTYEQYF. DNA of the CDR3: TGTGCCAGCAGGGAGACAGGGGGCTCGACCTACGAGCAGTACTTC. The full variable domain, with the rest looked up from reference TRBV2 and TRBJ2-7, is EPEVTQTPSHQVTQMGQEVILRCVPISNHLYFYWYRQILGQKVEFLVSFYNNEISEKSEIFDDQFSVERPDGSNFTLKIRSTKLEDSAMYFCASRETGGSTYEQYFGPGTRLTVT.